The entry below gives a single T cell receptor (beta chain) sequence along with its context. Germline loops: CDR1 SQVTM, CDR2 ANQGSEA. The CDR3 totals 12 residues. Trimming removed 7 bases from V and 3 bases from J; junction bases left unmatched: 4. Authors' data handling: Estimates of nucleated cell counts were drawn from the amplification of reference gene primers. Sequencing was performed with immunoSEQ multiplex PCR; in TCRdb, only in-frame clones are kept and a portion is missing. That table gives V, J and clone size, and the DNA gave D and trimming. The sample lists some 48,000 clones; approximately 90% were seen once. The entry originates in a study of blood T cell repertoires in COVID-19. Overall study: The study drew acute and convalescent COVID-19 samples from the United States, Italy and Spain. PBMCs, B-cell-depleted T cells, or T cells were the source of the cDNA or gDNA that made up the material.

Material for sequencing was peripheral blood. The receptor was isolated from a man in his 70s with acute or convalescent COVID-19. V usage is TRBV29-1 and J usage is TRBJ2-7; 9 bases line up with TRBD1. The CDR3 here is CSAGTGIYEQYF. CDR3 DNA sequence: TGCAGCGCCGGGACAGGGATCTACGAGCAGTACTTC.